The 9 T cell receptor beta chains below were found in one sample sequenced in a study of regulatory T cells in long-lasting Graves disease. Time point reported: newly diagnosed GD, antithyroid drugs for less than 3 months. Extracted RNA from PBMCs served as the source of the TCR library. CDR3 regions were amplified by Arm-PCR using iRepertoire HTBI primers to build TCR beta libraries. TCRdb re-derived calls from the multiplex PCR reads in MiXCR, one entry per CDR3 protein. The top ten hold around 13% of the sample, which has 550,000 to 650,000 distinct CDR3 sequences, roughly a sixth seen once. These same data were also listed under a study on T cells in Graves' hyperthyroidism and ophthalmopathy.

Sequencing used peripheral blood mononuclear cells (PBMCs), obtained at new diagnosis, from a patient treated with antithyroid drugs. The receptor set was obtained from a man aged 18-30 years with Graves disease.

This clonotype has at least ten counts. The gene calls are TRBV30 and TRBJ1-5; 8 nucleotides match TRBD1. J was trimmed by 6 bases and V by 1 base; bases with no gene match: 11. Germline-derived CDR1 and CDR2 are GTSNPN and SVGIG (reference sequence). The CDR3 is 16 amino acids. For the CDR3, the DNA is TGTGCCTGGAGTGGACGGGGGCGCACAGGGGGTCAGCCCCAGCATTTT. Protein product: CAWSGRGRTGGQPQHF.

The CDR3 DNA sequence: TGTGCCAGCAGTTTCTTACAGGGGGCGTTTGCCGGGGAGCTGTTTTTT. It specifies CASSFLQGAFAGELFF. The rearrangement links TRBV28 to TRBJ2-2, with 9 bases aligning to TRBD1. Losses at the gene ends were 3 bases for V and 6 bases for J; bases not matched to a gene: 8. The V gene's germline CDR1 is MDHEN and CDR2 SYDVKM. The CDR3 contains 16 residues. The variable domain in full, with the rest retrieved from reference TRBV28 and TRBJ2-2, is DVKVTQSSRYLVKRTGEKVFLECVQDMDHENMFWYRQDPGLGLRLIYFSYDVKMKEKGDIPEGYSVSREKKERFSLILESASTNQTSMYLCASSFLQGAFAGELFFGEGSRLTVL.

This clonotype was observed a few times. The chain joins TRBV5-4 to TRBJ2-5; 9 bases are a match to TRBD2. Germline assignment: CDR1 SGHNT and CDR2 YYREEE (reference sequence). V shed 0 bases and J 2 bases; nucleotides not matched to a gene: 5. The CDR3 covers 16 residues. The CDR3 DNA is TGTGCCAGCAGCTTGGAGTATCTAGCGGGACAAGAGACCCAGTACTTC. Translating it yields CASSLEYLAGQETQYF.

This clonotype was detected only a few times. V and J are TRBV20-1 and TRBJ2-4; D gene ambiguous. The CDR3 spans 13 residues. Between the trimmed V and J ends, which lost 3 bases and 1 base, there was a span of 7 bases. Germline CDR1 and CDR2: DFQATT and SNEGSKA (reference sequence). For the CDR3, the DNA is TGCAGTGCTAGTGGGATTGCCAAAAACATTCAGTACTTC. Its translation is CSASGIAKNIQYF.

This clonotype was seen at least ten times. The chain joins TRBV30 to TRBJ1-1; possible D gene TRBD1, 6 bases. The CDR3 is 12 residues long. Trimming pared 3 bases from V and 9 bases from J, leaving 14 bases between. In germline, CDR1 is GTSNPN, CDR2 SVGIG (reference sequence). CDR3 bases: TGTGCCTGGAGCAGCAGGGGTGATCAAGCTTTCTTT. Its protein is CAWSSRGDQAFF. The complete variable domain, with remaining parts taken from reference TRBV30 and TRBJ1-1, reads SQTIHQWPATLVQPVGSPLSLECTVEGTSNPNLYWYRQAAGRGLQLLFYSVGIGQISSEVPQNLSASRPQDRQFILSSKKLLLSDSGFYLCAWSSRGDQAFFGQGTRLTVV.

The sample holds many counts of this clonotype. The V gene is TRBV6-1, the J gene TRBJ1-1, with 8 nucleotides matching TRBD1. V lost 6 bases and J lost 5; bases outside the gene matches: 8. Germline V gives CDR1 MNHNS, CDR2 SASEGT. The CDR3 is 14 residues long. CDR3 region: CASRNRGILTEAFF. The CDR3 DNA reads TGTGCCAGCAGAAACAGGGGGATTCTTACTGAAGCTTTCTTT.

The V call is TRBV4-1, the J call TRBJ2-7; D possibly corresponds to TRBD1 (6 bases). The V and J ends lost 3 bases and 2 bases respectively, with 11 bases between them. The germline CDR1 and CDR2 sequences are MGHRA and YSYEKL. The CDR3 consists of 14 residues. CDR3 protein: CASSQGTHTYEQYF. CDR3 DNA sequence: TGCGCCAGCAGCCAGGGGACACACACCTACGAGCAGTACTTC.

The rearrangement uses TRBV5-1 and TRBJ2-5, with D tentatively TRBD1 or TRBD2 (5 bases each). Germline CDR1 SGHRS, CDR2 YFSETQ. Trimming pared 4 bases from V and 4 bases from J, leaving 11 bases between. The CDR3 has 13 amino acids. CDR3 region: CASSLGVAETQYF. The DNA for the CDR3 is TGCGCCAGCAGCCTGGGGGTCGCAGAGACCCAGTACTTC.

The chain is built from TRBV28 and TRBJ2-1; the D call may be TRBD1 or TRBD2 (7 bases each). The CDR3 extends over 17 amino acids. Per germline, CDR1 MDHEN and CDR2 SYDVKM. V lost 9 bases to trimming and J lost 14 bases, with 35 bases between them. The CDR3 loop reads CARKTGRPGGRKGGEFF. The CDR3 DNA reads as TGTGCCAGAAAGACAGGGCGCCCTGGCGGGAGAAAAGGTGGGGAGTTCTTC.